This is a list of T cell receptor beta chains from one sample in a study of blood T cell repertoires in COVID-19. Only in-frame clones appear in the TCRdb table, and some are missing; sequencing was by immunoSEQ multiplex PCR. The sample contains about 300,000 clones, 86% of which appear only once. The source material was PBMCs or T cells enriched from blood (not recorded which). These receptors all come from a man aged 30 to 39 who had recovered from COVID-19. The CDR3 runs from the conserved cysteine through the conserved F or W. The order of the fields is V gene, CDR3 protein.

v_gene: TRBV11-2
CDR3aa: CASSLGTGPTNEKLFF

v_gene: TRBV29-1
CDR3aa: CSVEGLAGESSYNEQFF

v_gene: TRBV30
CDR3aa: CAWSYGGSYGYTF

v_gene: TRBV5-4
CDR3aa: CASRPRRGSTILADTQYF

v_gene: TRBV29-1
CDR3aa: CSVEDRNRGTEAFF

v_gene: TRBV5-4
CDR3aa: CASSSPTSGSYEQYF

v_gene: TRBV24-1
CDR3aa: CATSGGGRTEAFF

v_gene: TRBV5-5
CDR3aa: CASSLVPSRTDTQYF

v_gene: TRBV20-1
CDR3aa: CSASFGLQGYYGYTF

v_gene: TRBV18
CDR3aa: CASSLSTGENEKLFF

v_gene: TRBV4-1
CDR3aa: CASSQDGVWNTGELFF

v_gene: TRBV5-6
CDR3aa: CASTMSRDGELFF

v_gene: TRBV5-1
CDR3aa: CASSLVSGQKNYGYTF

v_gene: TRBV20-1
CDR3aa: CSASRVAEAFF

v_gene: TRBV6-1
CDR3aa: CASSEGDRGGQPQHF

v_gene: TRBV9
CDR3aa: CASSVGNRRDTEAFF

v_gene: TRBV24-1
CDR3aa: CATSDFSGATGELFF

v_gene: TRBV7-9
CDR3aa: CASSLVMSGRGNTQYF

v_gene: TRBV24-1
CDR3aa: CATSGEGAFSPDGYTF

v_gene: TRBV9
CDR3aa: CASSVGAGSAYEQYF

v_gene: TRBV3-1/TRBV3-2
CDR3aa: CASRPQWNTEAFF

v_gene: TRBV6-1
CDR3aa: CASSDGVRGTAELANEKLFF

v_gene: TRBV24-1
CDR3aa: CATSDPRGTGQPQHF

v_gene: TRBV27
CDR3aa: CASSVAGYLVGRNEQFF

v_gene: TRBV10-1
CDR3aa: CASSTGIREQYF

v_gene: TRBV21-1
CDR3aa: CASSWADYGYTF

v_gene: TRBV5-1
CDR3aa: CASSGRGLDGTQYF

v_gene: TRBV27
CDR3aa: CASSPWDATGYRKLFF

v_gene: TRBV5-1
CDR3aa: CASSWGGGGRDEQFF

v_gene: TRBV10-3
CDR3aa: CAISDLGRGANEQFF

v_gene: TRBV10-3
CDR3aa: CAINPRTDRVGGYTF

v_gene: TRBV6-5
CDR3aa: CASSIRGTEAFF

v_gene: TRBV19
CDR3aa: CASRASGTSWNEQFF

v_gene: TRBV30
CDR3aa: CACSRGGIQNTIYF

v_gene: TRBV5-1
CDR3aa: CASSGQGGTDTQYF

v_gene: TRBV4-1
CDR3aa: CASSQDLRREGLNEQFF

v_gene: TRBV7-2
CDR3aa: CASSSRQTDTQYF

v_gene: TRBV28
CDR3aa: CASSFGGGARGTIYF

v_gene: TRBV7-8
CDR3aa: CASSLVGKTGLGAFF

v_gene: TRBV15
CDR3aa: CATSRGSGLSYEQYF

v_gene: TRBV19
CDR3aa: CASRPGWGNEQFF